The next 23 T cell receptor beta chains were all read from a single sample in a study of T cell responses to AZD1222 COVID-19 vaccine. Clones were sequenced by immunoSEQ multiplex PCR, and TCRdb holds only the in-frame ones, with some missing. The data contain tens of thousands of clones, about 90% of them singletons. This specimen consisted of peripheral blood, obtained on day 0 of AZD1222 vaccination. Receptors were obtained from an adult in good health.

CDR3 sequence reads: CASSPHGGVTEAFF. In nucleotides, the CDR3 is TGTGCCAGCAGCCCTCACGGGGGGGTCACTGAAGCTTTCTTT. This chain joins TRBV9 and TRBJ1-1; the D gene is possibly TRBD1 (5 bases). Germline CDR1 is SGDLS and CDR2 is YYNGEE. The germline V and J ends were trimmed by 4 bases and 4 bases, with 14 bases remaining between them. CDR3 length: 14 amino acids.

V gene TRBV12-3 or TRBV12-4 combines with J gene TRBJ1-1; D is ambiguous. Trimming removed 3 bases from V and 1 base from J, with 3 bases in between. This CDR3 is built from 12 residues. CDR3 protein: CASSLENTEAFF. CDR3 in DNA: TGTGCCAGCAGTTTGGAGAACACTGAAGCTTTCTTT.

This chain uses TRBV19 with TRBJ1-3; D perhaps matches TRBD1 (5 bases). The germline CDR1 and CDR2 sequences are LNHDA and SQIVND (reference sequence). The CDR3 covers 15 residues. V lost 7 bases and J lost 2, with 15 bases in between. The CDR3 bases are TGTGCCAGTACCCCAATTGAAGGGGCTGGAAACACCATATATTTT. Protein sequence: CASTPIEGAGNTIYF.

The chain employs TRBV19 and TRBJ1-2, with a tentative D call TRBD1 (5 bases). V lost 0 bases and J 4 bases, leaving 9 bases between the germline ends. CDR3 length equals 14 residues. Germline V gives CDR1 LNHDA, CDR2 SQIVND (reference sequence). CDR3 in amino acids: CASSIDRAFYGYTF. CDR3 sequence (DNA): TGTGCCAGTAGTATAGACAGGGCTTTCTATGGCTACACCTTC.

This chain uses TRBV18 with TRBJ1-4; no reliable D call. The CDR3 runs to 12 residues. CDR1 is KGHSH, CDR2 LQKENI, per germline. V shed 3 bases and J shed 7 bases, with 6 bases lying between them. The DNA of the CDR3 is TGTGCCAGCTCACCGGATCTTGAAAAACTGTTTTTT. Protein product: CASSPDLEKLFF.

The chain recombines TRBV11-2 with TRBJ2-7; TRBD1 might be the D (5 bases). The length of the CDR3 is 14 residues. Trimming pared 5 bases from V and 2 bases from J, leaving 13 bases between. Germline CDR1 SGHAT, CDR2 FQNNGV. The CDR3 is CASSGLTATYEQYF. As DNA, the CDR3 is TGTGCCAGCAGCGGGTTGACAGCTACCTACGAGCAGTACTTC.

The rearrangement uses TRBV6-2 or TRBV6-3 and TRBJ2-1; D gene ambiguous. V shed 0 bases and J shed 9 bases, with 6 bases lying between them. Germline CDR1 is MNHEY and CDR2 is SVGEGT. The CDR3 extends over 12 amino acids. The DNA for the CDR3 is TGTGCCAGCAGTTACTCAGTGGGTGAGCAGTTCTTC. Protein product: CASSYSVGEQFF.

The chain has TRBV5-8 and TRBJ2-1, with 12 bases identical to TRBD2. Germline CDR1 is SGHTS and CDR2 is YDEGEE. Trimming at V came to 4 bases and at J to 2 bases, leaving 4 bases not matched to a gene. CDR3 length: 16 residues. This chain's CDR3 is CASSTGLAGPYNEQFF. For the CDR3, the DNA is TGTGCCAGCAGCACAGGACTAGCGGGACCCTACAATGAGCAGTTCTTC.

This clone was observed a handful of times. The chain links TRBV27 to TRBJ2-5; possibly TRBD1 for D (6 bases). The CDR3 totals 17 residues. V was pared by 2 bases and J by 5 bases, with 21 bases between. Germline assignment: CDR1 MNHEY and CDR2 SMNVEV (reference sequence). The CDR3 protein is CASSLIRGGQLGETQYF. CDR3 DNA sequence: TGTGCCAGCAGTTTAATCAGGGGTGGCCAACTCGGGGAGACCCAGTACTTC.

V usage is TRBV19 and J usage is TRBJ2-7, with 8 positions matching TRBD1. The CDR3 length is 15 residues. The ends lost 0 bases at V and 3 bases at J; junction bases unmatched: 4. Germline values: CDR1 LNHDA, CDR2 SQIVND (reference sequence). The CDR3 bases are TGTGCCAGTAGTATAGAGGACAGGGTTGGCTACGAGCAGTACTTC. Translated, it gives CASSIEDRVGYEQYF. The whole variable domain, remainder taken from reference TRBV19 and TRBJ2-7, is DGGITQSPKYLFRKEGQNVTLSCEQNLNHDAMYWYRQDPGQGLRLIYYSQIVNDFQKGDIAEGYSVSREKKESFPLTVTSAQKNPTAFYLCASSIEDRVGYEQYFGPGTRLTVT.

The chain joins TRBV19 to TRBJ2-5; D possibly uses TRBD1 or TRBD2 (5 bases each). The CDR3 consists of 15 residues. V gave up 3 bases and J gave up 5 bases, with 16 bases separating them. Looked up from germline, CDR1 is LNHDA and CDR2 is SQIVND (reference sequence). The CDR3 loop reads CASSILGVSGETQYF. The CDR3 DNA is TGTGCCAGTAGTATTTTAGGGGTATCGGGGGAGACCCAGTACTTC.

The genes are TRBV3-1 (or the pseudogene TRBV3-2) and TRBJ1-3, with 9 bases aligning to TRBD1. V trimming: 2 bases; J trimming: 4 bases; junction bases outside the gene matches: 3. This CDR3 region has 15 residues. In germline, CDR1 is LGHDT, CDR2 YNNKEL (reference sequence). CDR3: CASSQIGTGGNTIYF. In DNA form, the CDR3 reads TGTGCCAGCAGCCAAATCGGGACAGGGGGAAACACCATATATTTT.

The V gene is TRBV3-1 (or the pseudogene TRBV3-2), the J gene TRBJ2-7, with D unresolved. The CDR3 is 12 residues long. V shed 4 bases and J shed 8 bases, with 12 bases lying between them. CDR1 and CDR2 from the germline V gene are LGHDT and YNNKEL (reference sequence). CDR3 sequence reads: CASSLNPTKQYF. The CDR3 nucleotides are TGTGCCAGCAGCCTAAACCCCACAAAGCAGTACTTC.

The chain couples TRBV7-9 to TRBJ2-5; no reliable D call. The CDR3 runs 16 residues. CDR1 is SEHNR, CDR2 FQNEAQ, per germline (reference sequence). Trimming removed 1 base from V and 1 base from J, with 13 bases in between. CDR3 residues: CASSLGASVLQETQYF. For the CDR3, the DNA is TGTGCCAGCAGCTTAGGGGCCTCCGTTCTCCAAGAGACCCAGTACTTC.

The CDR3 DNA follows: TGTGCCAGCAGTGGCGGGAGTCGAACTGAAGCTTTCTTT. This gives the protein CASSGGSRTEAFF. The chain joins TRBV6-1 to TRBJ1-1; D uncertain. The CDR3 totals 13 residues. Per the germline V gene, CDR1 is MNHNS and CDR2 is SASEGT. V was trimmed by 4 bases and J by 5 bases, leaving 11 bases between them.

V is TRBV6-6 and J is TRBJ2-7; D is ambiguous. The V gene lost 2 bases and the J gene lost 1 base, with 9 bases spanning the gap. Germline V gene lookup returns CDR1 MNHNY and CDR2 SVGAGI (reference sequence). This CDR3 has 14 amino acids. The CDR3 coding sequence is TGTGCCAGCAGTTACGCCGGGCCTTCCTACGAGCAGTACTTC. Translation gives CASSYAGPSYEQYF.

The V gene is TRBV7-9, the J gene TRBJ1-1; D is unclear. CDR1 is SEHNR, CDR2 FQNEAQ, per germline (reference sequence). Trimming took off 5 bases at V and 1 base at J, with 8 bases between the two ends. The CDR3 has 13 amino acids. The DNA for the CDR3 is TGTGCCAGCAGCCTACAGACGAACACTGAAGCTTTCTTT. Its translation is CASSLQTNTEAFF.

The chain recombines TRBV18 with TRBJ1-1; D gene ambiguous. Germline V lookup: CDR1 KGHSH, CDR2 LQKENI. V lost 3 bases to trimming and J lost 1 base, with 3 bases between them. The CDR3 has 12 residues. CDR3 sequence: CASSPENTEAFF. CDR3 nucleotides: TGTGCCAGCTCACCGGAGAACACTGAAGCTTTCTTT. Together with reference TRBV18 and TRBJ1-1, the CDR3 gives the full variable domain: NAGVMQNPRHLVRRRGQEARLRCSPMKGHSHVYWYRQLPEEGLKFMVYLQKENIIDESGMPKERFSAEFPKEGPSILRIQQVVRGDSAAYFCASSPENTEAFFGQGTRLTVV.

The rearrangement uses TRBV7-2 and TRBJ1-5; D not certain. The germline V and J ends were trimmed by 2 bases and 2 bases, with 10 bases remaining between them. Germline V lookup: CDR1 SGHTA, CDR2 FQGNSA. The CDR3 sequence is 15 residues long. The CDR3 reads CASSLSNAGNQPQHF. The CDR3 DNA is TGTGCCAGCAGCTTATCCAATGCTGGCAATCAGCCCCAGCATTTT.

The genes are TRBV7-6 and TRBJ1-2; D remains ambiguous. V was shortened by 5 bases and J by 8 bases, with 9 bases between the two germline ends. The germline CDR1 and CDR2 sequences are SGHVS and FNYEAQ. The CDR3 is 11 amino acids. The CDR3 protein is CASSPLRGYTF. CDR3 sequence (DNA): TGTGCCAGCAGCCCCCTTAGGGGCTACACCTTC.

In DNA, the CDR3 is TGTGCCAGCAGCTTGGATGCCCTTGGGTCCGAGCAGTACTTC. It specifies CASSLDALGSEQYF. The rearrangement joins TRBV5-4 to TRBJ2-7; the D is unclear. The CDR3 spans 14 residues. Trimming took off 0 bases at V and 6 bases at J, with 13 bases between the two ends. Germline CDR1 and CDR2: SGHNT and YYREEE (reference sequence).

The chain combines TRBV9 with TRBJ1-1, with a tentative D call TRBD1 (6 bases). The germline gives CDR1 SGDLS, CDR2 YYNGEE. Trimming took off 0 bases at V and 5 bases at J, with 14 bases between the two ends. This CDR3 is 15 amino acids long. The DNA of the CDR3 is TGTGCCAGCAGCGTAGACCCGGGGGCGAGGACTGAAGCTTTCTTT. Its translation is CASSVDPGARTEAFF.

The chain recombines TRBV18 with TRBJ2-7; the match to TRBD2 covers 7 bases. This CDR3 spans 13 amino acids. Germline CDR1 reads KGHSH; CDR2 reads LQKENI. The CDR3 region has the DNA TGTGCTACTACAAGCGGGAACCCCTCCGAGCAGTACTTC. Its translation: CATTSGNPSEQYF.